This T cell receptor (beta chain) was observed in a study of blood T cells in healthy people across ages. Through a sample-barcoded 5' primer and a J-beta primer mix, a second PCR was run for 7 to 11 cycles. TCRdb recomputed calls from the 5' RACE reads with MiXCR, one row per CDR3 protein. The profile shows about a million distinct CDR3 sequences, roughly two fifths of them singletons. Germline CDR1 is LGHNA and CDR2 is YNFKEQ. V dropped 0 bases and J dropped 6 bases, with 20 bases sitting between them. This CDR3 is 18 amino acids long. Sequenced input: blood. The chain is built from TRBV4-2 and TRBJ1-4; D might be TRBD1 (5 bases). This TCR came from a man aged 18 to 30 in good health. CDR3 residues: CASSQEWGKGGLYEKLFF. CDR3 in DNA: TGTGCCAGCAGCCAAGAATGGGGGAAAGGAGGCCTTTATGAAAAACTGTTTTTT.